What follows describes a single TCR beta chain. The antigen is not known. This sample was taken from a study of cytomegalovirus exposure and HLA in healthy donors. The study's findings and limits: It was confirmed in vitro that a few of the CMV-associated chains were specific for CMV antigens. Researchers counted roughly 150 TCR beta chains as cytomegalovirus-associated.

PCR employed 60 Vbeta and 13 Jbeta primers. The repertoire was sequenced with immunoSEQ multiplex PCR; TCRdb's copy has only in-frame clones and lacks some. Of about 220,000 clones listed, about 75% are singletons. This clonotype was sampled from a male donor in good health and CMV-seronegative. The sequenced material came from PBMCs.

This CDR3 is CASSQDRWNRASGYGYTF. Here the CDR3 DNA reads TGTGCCAGCAGCCAAGATAGATGGAACAGGGCATCCGGATATGGCTACACCTTC. The chain couples TRBV4-2 to TRBJ1-2; tentative D call: TRBD1 (6 bases). CDR3 length: 18 residues. CDR1 is LGHNA and CDR2 is YNFKEQ in the germline V gene. V was trimmed by 0 bases and J by 5 bases, leaving 22 bases between them.